This T cell receptor beta chain was recovered during a study of vaccination effects on CD4 cells after COVID-19. Across the study: It was a median of 72 days after the second dose that post-vaccine samples were obtained. Whole-study findings and limits: At late timepoints after vaccination, vaccine- and infection-induced clones shrank markedly.

On this clone: Its specificity is unknown.

Generated by immunoSEQ multiplex PCR, the TCRdb table keeps only in-frame clones and is missing some. The table lists 25,000 or so clones, around four fifths of them singletons, with over 7.5% in the top ten. Pools of viral peptides were used by the ViraFEST assay to expand antigen-specific CD4+ T cells ahead of sequencing. Culture proceeded for 10 days, and CD4+ T cells were then isolated. Either the BNT162b2 or mRNA-1273 vaccine was given to participants in two doses. Culturing of a few million PBMC per well took place with around 9 IU/ml IL-2 and around 10 ug/ml peptides. The source was CD4+ T cells from PBMCs cultured with SARS-CoV-2 spike peptides, collected after COVID-19 vaccination. This TCR derives from a human donor who received a COVID-19 vaccine.

CDR3 coding DNA: TGTGCCAGCAGGCGGACAGAACAAGAGACCCAGTACTTC. This gives the protein CASRRTEQETQYF. The gene calls are TRBV2 and TRBJ2-5, with D tentatively TRBD1 (6 bases). CDR1 is SNHLY and CDR2 is FYNNEI in the germline V gene. This CDR3 spans 13 amino acids. The V end lost 6 bases, the J end lost 2 bases, and 10 bases lay between the germline ends.